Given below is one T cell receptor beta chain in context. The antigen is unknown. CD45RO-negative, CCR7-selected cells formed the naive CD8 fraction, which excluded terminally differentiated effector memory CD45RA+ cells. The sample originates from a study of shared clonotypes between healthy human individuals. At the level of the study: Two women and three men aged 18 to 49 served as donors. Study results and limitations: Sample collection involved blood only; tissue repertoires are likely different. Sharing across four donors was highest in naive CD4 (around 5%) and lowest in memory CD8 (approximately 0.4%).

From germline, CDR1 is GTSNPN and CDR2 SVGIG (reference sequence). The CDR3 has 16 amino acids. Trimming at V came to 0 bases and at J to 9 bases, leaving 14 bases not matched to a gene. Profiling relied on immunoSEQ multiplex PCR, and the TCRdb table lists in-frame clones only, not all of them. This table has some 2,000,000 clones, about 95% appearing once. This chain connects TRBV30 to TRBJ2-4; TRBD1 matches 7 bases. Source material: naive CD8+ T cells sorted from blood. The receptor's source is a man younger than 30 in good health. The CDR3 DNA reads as TGTGCCTGGAGTGTCGACCCCCTAGACAGGGTGACCATTCAGTACTTC. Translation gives CAWSVDPLDRVTIQYF. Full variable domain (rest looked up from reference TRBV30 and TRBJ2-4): SQTIHQWPATLVQPVGSPLSLECTVEGTSNPNLYWYRQAAGRGLQLLFYSVGIGQISSEVPQNLSASRPQDRQFILSSKKLLLSDSGFYLCAWSVDPLDRVTIQYFGAGTRLSVL.